Listed below are T cell receptor beta chains from one sample, sequenced in a study of T cells in narcolepsy. Profiling relied on immunoSEQ multiplex PCR, and the TCRdb table lists in-frame clones only, not all of them. The profile covers roughly 32,000 clones, with about four fifths appearing a single time and less than 1.2% taken by the ten largest. Sequenced material: CD45RA- memory CD4+ T cells from PBMCs. Receptors originate from a human donor with narcolepsy. CDR3s include the opening cysteine and the closing phenylalanine or tryptophan. The D gene is left open where the match is weak. Clone size appears in some rows only: once, few, many, or a class for an expanded clone.

cdr3_length clone_size j_call v_call d_call cdr3_nt cdr3_aa
14 NA TRBJ1-4 TRBV19 NA TGTGCCAGTAGTACTTCAAGGACAGCTGAAAAACTGTTTTTT CASSTSRTAEKLFF
16 few TRBJ1-5 TRBV6-1 NA TGTGCCAGCAGTGAACAGGGGTGGCTTCGCAATCAGCCCCAGCATTTT CASSEQGWLRNQPQHF
18 NA TRBJ1-5 TRBV15 TRBD1 TGTGCCACCAGCAGAGGGCTAACAGGGGGGTATAGCAATCAGCCCCAGCATTTT CATSRGLTGGYSNQPQHF
15 NA TRBJ2-6 TRBV19 NA TGTGCCAGTAGTATAGGCAGCTCTGGGGCCAACGTCCTGACTTTC CASSIGSSGANVLTF
15 few TRBJ2-7 TRBV28 TRBD1 TGTGCCAGCAGTACCACAGGGGTCCCCTCCTACGAGCAGTACTTC CASSTTGVPSYEQYF
14 NA TRBJ2-2 TRBV30 TRBD2 TGTGCCTGGAACGCGGGGGTCTTCACCGGGGAGCTGTTTTTT CAWNAGVFTGELFF
14 NA TRBJ1-2 TRBV5-1 NA TGCGCCAGCAGCCCCGCCGAGGGGCTACATGGCTACACCTTC CASSPAEGLHGYTF
14 NA TRBJ2-5 TRBV19 NA TGTGCCAGTCCGGGTCGATTGGGACGGGAGACCCAGTACTTC CASPGRLGRETQYF
14 NA TRBJ2-7 TRBV4-2 TRBD1 TGTGCCAGCAGCCAAGGACAGGGAACCTACGAGCAGTACTTC CASSQGQGTYEQYF
14 few TRBJ1-3 TRBV28 NA TGTGCCAGCAGCCCCCTCCTCAATGGAAACACCATATATTTT CASSPLLNGNTIYF
13 NA TRBJ2-7 TRBV5-8 NA TGTGCCAGCAGCTTTAATGCGGGCTACGAGCAGTACTTC CASSFNAGYEQYF
15 NA TRBJ1-5 TRBV28 TRBD1 TGTGCCGGCAATACGAGACAGGGCAGCAATCAGCCCCAGCATTTT CAGNTRQGSNQPQHF
16 once TRBJ1-6 TRBV4-2 NA TGTGCCAGCAGCCAAGTTTCTTCCGGGGATAATTCACCCCTCCACTTT CASSQVSSGDNSPLHF
12 few TRBJ1-6 TRBV19 NA TGTGCCAGTAGTCCCCTCGGCTCACCCCTCCACTTT CASSPLGSPLHF
11 few TRBJ2-4 TRBV28 NA TGTGCCAGCAGTTTAGCTGAACAGAGGTACTTC CASSLAEQRYF
14 NA TRBJ2-7 TRBV7-6 NA TGTGCCAGCAGCTCCGTGGGGGGGGCAGGCGAGCAGTACTTC CASSSVGGAGEQYF
16 NA TRBJ2-2 TRBV6-6 TRBD1 TGTGCCACTGATCCCGGGACAGGGGGGAGGGGCGGGGAGCTGTTTTTT CATDPGTGGRGGELFF
15 NA TRBJ2-1 TRBV5-4 TRBD1 TGTGCCAGCAGGCCTAGTCCCGGGACAGGGAATGAGCAGTTCTTC CASRPSPGTGNEQFF
13 NA TRBJ2-1 TRBV27 NA TGTGCCAGCAGTCAACCCGCCGCATCTAGACAGTTCTTC CASSQPAASRQFF
19 NA TRBJ1-2 TRBV14 NA TGTGCCAGCAGCCAGGCCCTGCGGGACACCACGTTGGGCCCCCGTGGCTACACCTTC CASSQALRDTTLGPRGYTF
13 once TRBJ1-6 TRBV27 NA TGTGCCAGCAGTTTACGGCAGGCTTCACCCCTCCACTTT CASSLRQASPLHF